This entry concerns a single T cell receptor beta chain. The data are from a study of blood T cell repertoires in COVID-19. Study context: The analysed material was cDNA or gDNA that came from T cells, B-cell-depleted T cells, or PBMCs.

As processed by the authors: How many nucleated cells were present was estimated from reference gene primer amplification. Some clones are missing from TCRdb's copy, which holds only in-frame ones; the method was immunoSEQ multiplex PCR. V, J and clone size derive from that table, while D and trimming were established from the DNA sequence. Of 110,000 or so clones in the sample, over 75% are singletons; the top ten hold around 8.4%. Germline CDR1 reads MDHEN; CDR2 reads SYDVKM. The ends were cut back, 5 bases at V and 4 bases at J, with 11 bases in the middle. This CDR3 comprises 13 residues. The chain joins TRBV28 to TRBJ1-2; tentatively, D is TRBD1 (6 bases). Sequences were obtained from peripheral blood. The sequence was obtained from a woman in her 70s who had recovered from COVID-19. CDR3 amino acids: CASSGGLIYGYTF. The CDR3 DNA reads as TGTGCCAGCAGTGGGGGCCTGATCTATGGCTACACCTTC.